This T cell receptor (beta chain) originates from a study of response to subunit inactivated influenza vaccine. Broader study findings: The authors suggested that every seasonal influenza vaccination recruits few new T cells.

Looked up from germline, CDR1 is SGHTA and CDR2 is FQGNSA. The V and J ends lost 2 bases and 1 base, in that order; junction bases with no gene match: 5. This CDR3 has 16 residues. TCRdb passed the RT-PCR reads through MiXCR, listing each CDR3 protein once. The sample gives 500,000 to 550,000 distinct CDR3 sequences, about 7.6% of which show up once; over 10% is in the top ten. Note on this clonotype: Its antigen is still unknown.

This sequence originates from a man between 45 and 75 years old who received an inactivated influenza vaccine. The source material was PBMCs from blood, sampled around 25 months after vaccination. This chain links TRBV7-2 with TRBJ2-5; TRBD1 matches at 9 bases. In DNA, the CDR3 is TGTGCCAGCAGCTTATTCGGACAGGGGAGCCAAGAGACCCAGTACTTC. It is translated as CASSLFGQGSQETQYF.